The source of this T cell receptor (beta chain) is a study of cytomegalovirus exposure and HLA in healthy donors (dated by TCRdb to 2015 to 2018). For the study in its entirety: A later analysis indicated that the 120 validation repertoires were generated on the platform also employed for the 700 or so repertoires of the first cohort. High-throughput TCR immunosequencing, statistical association of individual TCRs with disease status, and machine learning were combined to predict cytomegalovirus infection status. Besides the first cohort of hundreds of subjects, a separate validation cohort made up of 120 different subjects was used. The study aimed to test whether signatures of past pathogen exposure could be identified by cataloging public T cell receptors. Findings and caveats that apply to the study as a whole: According to the authors, the approach could potentially be generalized to other disease states and immunological phenotypes. The classifier was reported to diagnose cytomegalovirus status with high specificity and sensitivity in both the original cohort and the validation cohort. Across donors, most TCR sequences were observed very rarely, whereas some public TCRs were present in many individuals. In a later analysis, TCRs clustered in the first cohort were found to also tend to co-occur in the roughly 120 validation repertoires, with about 94% of cluster scores above 0. A later analysis had no HLA typing for the validation cohort, so co-occurrence there was scored across all 130 or so repertoires. The study gave a list of about 150 TCR beta chains associated with cytomegalovirus. Three of the identified cytomegalovirus-associated TCR beta chains were confirmed in vitro to be specific for cytomegalovirus antigens.

Its CDR3 holds 12 amino acids, cysteine through phenylalanine. Of the read, only the CDR3 DNA is kept; its 36 bases are in frame from base 1. Looking up the germline V gene (reference sequence) yields CDR1 SEHNR and CDR2 FQNEAQ. A distance of 6 bases separates the germline ends of V and J, which lose 5 bases and 2 bases respectively. In the case of this clone: Which antigen it targets is not known. No much larger clone is present one base from it, and per-base qualities are unavailable.

Separate from the approximately 700-subject first cohort, the validation cohort of more than 90 subjects was the group to which the donors belonged. The library was obtained by the immunoSEQ multiplex PCR assay. In the authors' own workflow: A statistical classification framework was developed to diagnose cytomegalovirus status using the catalog of TCR beta chain sequences. In TCRdb, the immuneACCESS table is reduced to in-frame sequences with V and J assigned. These tables do not hold every clone; where another copy was compared, an unresolved V gene accounts for under half, and the others remain unexplained. V, J and clone size reflect that table, while D and trimming were determined from the DNA. This sample holds 150,000 to 200,000 clones; about nine tenths were observed only once. 4.5% to 7% of the sample is held by the ten biggest clonotypes.

The rearrangement combines TRBV7-9 with TRBJ1-1; TRBD1 is perhaps the D gene, given 5 matching bases. Sequencing was done on a sample of PBMCs. The clonotype originates from a woman in her 30s in good health and CMV-seronegative. The CDR3 protein is CASSQGNTEAFF. The DNA sequence is given as TGTGCCAGCAGCCAGGGAAACACTGAAGCTTTCTTT.